This passage covers 18 T cell receptor beta chains from one sample sequenced in a study of T and B cells in COVID-19 patients. From blood, roughly 220-550 ng of genomic DNA served as TRB template. Multiplex PCR with BIOMED2 TRB-A/B primer pools amplified TRB rearrangements. TCRdb called the multiplex PCR reads again in MiXCR, with one record for every CDR3 protein. The sample shows 6,000 to 7,500 distinct CDR3 sequences, under 35% of them seen only once. The source material was blood. These receptors all stem from a human donor with active COVID-19.

The rearrangement joins TRBV6-2 or TRBV6-3 to TRBJ2-7, with 11 positions matching TRBD2. Germline CDR1 and CDR2: MNHEY and SVGEGT. Trimming took 5 bases from V and 7 from J; bases not matched to a gene: 19. CDR3 length: 18 amino acids. The CDR3 sequence is CASSGGTSGGLGAGEQYV. In DNA form, the CDR3 reads TGTGCCAGCAGTGGAGGAACTAGCGGGGGCCTGGGGGCGGGGGAGCAGTACGTC.

The rearrangement joins TRBV5-4 to TRBJ1-2, with D maybe TRBD1 (6 bases). This CDR3 comprises 14 residues. V was cut by 4 bases and J by 0 bases, with 10 bases left in between. Germline loops: CDR1 SGHNT, CDR2 YYREEE (reference sequence). The CDR3 reads CASSPGTPNYGYTF. In nucleotides, the CDR3 is TGTGCCAGCAGCCCCGGGACACCTAACTATGGCTACACCTTC. Combining the CDR3 with reference TRBV5-4 and TRBJ1-2 gives the whole variable domain ETGVTQSPTHLIKTRGQQVTLRCSSQSGHNTVSWYQQALGQGPQFIFQYYREEENGRGNFPPRFSGLQFPNYSSELNVNALELDDSALYLCASSPGTPNYGYTFGSGTRLTVV.

This clonotype was picked up a small number of times. The chain links TRBV7-9 to TRBJ2-1; 11 bases map to TRBD2. The J segment lost 5 bases and the V segment lost 8 bases, leaving 8 bases of the junction unmatched. The CDR3 totals 15 residues. Germline values: CDR1 SEHNR, CDR2 FQNEAQ (reference sequence). CDR3 amino acids: CASLGLADLNNEQFF. CDR3 DNA: TGTGCCAGCTTGGGACTAGCGGACCTAAACAATGAGCAGTTCTTC.

The chain employs TRBV5-1 and TRBJ2-1, with a possible D match to TRBD2 (6 bases). V lost 2 bases to trimming and J lost 4 bases, with 22 bases between them. Germline lookup yields CDR1 SGHRS and CDR2 YFSETQ. This CDR3 is built from 18 residues. CDR3 protein: CASSFRSLGTPSYNEQFF. CDR3 nucleotide sequence: TGCGCCAGCAGCTTCCGTTCCCTCGGGACTCCCAGTTACAATGAGCAGTTCTTC.

This clonotype turned up a few times. This CDR3 reads CASSQASSSSYEQYV. CDR3 in DNA: TGTGCCAGCTCACAGGCTAGCTCAAGCTCCTACGAGCAGTACGTC. The chain has TRBV18 and TRBJ2-7; tentatively, D is TRBD2 (5 bases). Trimming removed 4 bases at V and 0 bases at J, with 13 bases between. Per germline, CDR1 KGHSH and CDR2 LQKENI. CDR3 length: 15 residues.

This clonotype was seen a handful of times. V and J are TRBV18 and TRBJ1-2; TRBD1 matches 7 bases. V lost 5 bases to trimming and J lost 3 bases; unmatched junction nucleotides: 3. Germline CDR1 reads KGHSH; CDR2 reads LQKENI. The CDR3 has 13 amino acids. Here the CDR3 reads CASSTTGDYGYTF. The CDR3 DNA follows: TGTGCCAGCTCAACCACAGGGGACTATGGCTACACCTTC.

A remark on this clonotype: One base away lies a much larger clone, so this may be a sequencing read error. This chain connects TRBV6-4 to TRBJ2-2, with TRBD1 as a possible D gene (6 bases). The CDR3 runs to 13 residues. Per germline, CDR1 MRHNA and CDR2 SNTAGT. The CDR3 here is CASSDGGAGEMFF. As DNA, the CDR3 is TGTGCCAGCAGTGACGGGGGCGCCGGGGAGATGTTTTTT.

CDR3 nucleotide sequence: TGTGCCAGCAGTTACTCCCGGACAGGGGAGTACGGCTACACCTTC. This sequence encodes CASSYSRTGEYGYTF. J is TRBJ1-2 and V is TRBV6-5; 9 bases map to TRBD1. After removal of 0 bases from V and 8 bases from J, the junction contained 7 bases not matched to a gene. The CDR3 runs to 15 residues. CDR1 MNHEY and CDR2 SVGAGI come from the germline V gene.

This chain joins TRBV12-3 or TRBV12-4 and TRBJ1-5; D is undetermined. The ends were cut back, 3 bases at V and 4 bases at J, with 10 bases in the middle. The CDR3 loop spans 14 amino acids. The CDR3 here is CASSLGGENQPQHF. CDR3 DNA: TGTGCCAGCAGTTTGGGCGGAGAGAATCAGCCCCAGCATTTT.

A word on this clonotype: This may be a read error, as it is one base from a much larger clone. The rearrangement uses TRBV6-5 and TRBJ2-5; the D gene is possibly TRBD1 (5 bases). The J call may be wrong; the DNA end is better matched by TRBJ2-7. From germline, CDR1 is MNHEY and CDR2 SVGAGI. The CDR3 is 15 residues long. The CDR3 DNA reads as TGTGCCAGCAGTTACGTCCCTCGGCAGGGTTACGAGCAGTACTTC. Protein sequence: CASSYVPRQGYEQYF.

The chain employs TRBV12-3 or TRBV12-4 and TRBJ1-2; 7 positions agree with TRBD1. The CDR3 covers 13 residues. V dropped 3 bases and J dropped 3; count of bases not matched to a gene: 1. CDR3 amino acids: CASSLGTDYGYTF. The CDR3 region has the DNA TGTGCCAGCAGTTTGGGGACAGACTATGGCTACACCTTC.

In its sample, this clonotype was seen a few times. V and J are TRBV12-3 or TRBV12-4 and TRBJ2-7; D possibly matches TRBD1 or TRBD2 (6 bases each). With 2 bases removed from V and 0 bases from J, the gap between germline ends came to 11 bases. CDR3 length: 15 amino acids. The CDR3 spells CASSLRGEPSYEQYV. CDR3 DNA: TGTGCCAGCAGTTTAAGGGGGGAGCCCTCCTACGAGCAGTACGTC.

This clonotype has a handful of counts. The chain recombines TRBV19 with TRBJ2-4; D is unresolved. The CDR3 consists of 16 residues. From germline, CDR1 is LNHDA and CDR2 SQIVND (reference sequence). The V and J ends lost 7 bases and 0 bases respectively, with 16 bases between them. The CDR3, as DNA: TGTGCCAGTACTCCTTCGGGTTTTCTAGCCAAAAACATTCAGTACTTC. It encodes CASTPSGFLAKNIQYF.

This clonotype was observed a handful of times. V and J are TRBV6-5 and TRBJ1-2; tentative D call: TRBD1 (6 bases). Germline V gene lookup returns CDR1 MNHEY and CDR2 SVGAGI. V was trimmed by 6 bases and J by 8 bases, leaving 19 bases between them. The CDR3 length is 14 residues. Here the CDR3 reads CASSPGGLHRGYTF. CDR3 DNA sequence: TGTGCCAGCAGCCCCGGGGGGCTACATAGGGGCTACACCTTC.

Written as DNA, the CDR3 is TGTGCCAGCAGGGAAGACAGGGACAATGAGCAGTTCTTC. It encodes CASREDRDNEQFF. The chain is built from TRBV7-9 and TRBJ2-1; 7 bases agree with TRBD1. CDR3 length: 13 amino acids. Germline loops: CDR1 SEHNR, CDR2 FQNEAQ (reference sequence). The V and J ends lost 6 bases and 5 bases, in that order; junction bases with no gene match: 4. Variable domain in full (rest from reference TRBV7-9 and TRBJ2-1): DTGVSQNPRHKITKRGQNVTFRCDPISEHNRLYWYRQTLGQGPEFLTYFQNEAQLEKSRLLSDRFSAERPKGSFSTLEIQRTEQGDSAMYLCASREDRDNEQFFGPGTRLTVL.

This clonotype was recorded a few times. The rearrangement links TRBV28 to TRBJ2-5; D unclear. Germline-derived CDR1 and CDR2 are MDHEN and SYDVKM. This CDR3 has 11 amino acids. Trimming removed 2 bases at V and 5 bases at J, with 3 bases between. CDR3 loop: CASSLSETQYF. The CDR3 DNA sequence: TGTGCCAGCAGTTTAAGTGAGACCCAGTACTTC.

J is TRBJ2-3 and V is TRBV6-2 or TRBV6-3, with D maybe TRBD2 (7 bases). The germline V and J ends were trimmed by 7 bases and 5 bases, with 16 bases remaining between them. In germline, CDR1 is MNHEY, CDR2 SVGEGT. The CDR3 extends over 14 amino acids. CDR3 loop: CASTWGGGRDTQYF. DNA for the CDR3: TGTGCCAGCACTTGGGGGGGGGGGCGAGATACGCAGTATTTT.

By proportion, this clonotype is medium-sized. The CDR3 DNA follows: TGTGCCACCAGCAGCGTTCCGGGACATGGTTCAGATACGCAGTATTTT. Its protein product is CATSSVPGHGSDTQYF. The chain has TRBV15 and TRBJ2-3, with D perhaps TRBD1 (6 bases). Deletions cut 3 bases from V and 4 bases from J, with 17 bases between. Germline loops: CDR1 LNHNV, CDR2 YYDKDF (reference sequence). This CDR3 has 16 residues. The full variable domain, completed using reference TRBV15 and TRBJ2-3, is DAMVIQNPRYQVTQFGKPVTLSCSQTLNHNVMYWYQQKSSQAPKLLFHYYDKDFNNEADTPDNFQSRRPNTSFCFLDIRSPGLGDTAMYLCATSSVPGHGSDTQYFGPGTRLTVL.